This TCR beta chain was identified in a study of cytomegalovirus exposure and HLA in healthy donors. Researchers ran the PCR with 60 Vbeta and 13 Jbeta primers. The table came from immunoSEQ multiplex PCR; TCRdb's copy has only in-frame clones and leaves some out. Here the sample spans some 100,000 clones, around 80% being singletons. As concerns this clone: What it recognizes is unknown.

Study outcomes and limitations: TCR beta sequences numbering under 20,000 were associated with HLA alleles at 0.05 false discovery rate in a later analysis. One cluster of highly shared sequence variants probably arose as a sequencing artifact. Analysis performed later showed TCR beta chains linked to HLA being more clonally expanded than equally common others.

CDR3 length equals 14 residues. Germline lookup yields CDR1 MNHEY and CDR2 SVGAGI. With 6 bases clipped from V and 3 bases from J, the junction kept 4 bases outside the gene matches. This rearrangement joins TRBV6-5 to TRBJ2-1; 8 bases are a match to TRBD1. This sequence originates from a male donor in good health and CMV-seropositive. The sequenced sample was PBMCs. The CDR3 DNA is TGTGCCAGCAGAACAGGGGGAAGCTACAATGAGCAGTTCTTC. Translation gives CASRTGGSYNEQFF.